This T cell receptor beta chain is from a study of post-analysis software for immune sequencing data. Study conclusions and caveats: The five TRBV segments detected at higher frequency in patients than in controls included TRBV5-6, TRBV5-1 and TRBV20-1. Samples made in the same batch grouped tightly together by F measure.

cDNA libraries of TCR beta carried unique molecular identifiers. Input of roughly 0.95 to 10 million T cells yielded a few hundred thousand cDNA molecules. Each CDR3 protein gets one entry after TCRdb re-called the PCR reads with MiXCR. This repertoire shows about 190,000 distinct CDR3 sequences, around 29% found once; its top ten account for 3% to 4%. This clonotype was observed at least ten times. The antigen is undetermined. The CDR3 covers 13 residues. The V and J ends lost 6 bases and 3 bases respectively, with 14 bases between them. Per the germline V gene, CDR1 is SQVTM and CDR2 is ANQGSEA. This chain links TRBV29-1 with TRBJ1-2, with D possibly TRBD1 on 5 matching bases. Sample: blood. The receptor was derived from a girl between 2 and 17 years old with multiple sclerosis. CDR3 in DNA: TGCAGCGTCCGCAGCCAGGGTGACTATGGCTACACCTTC. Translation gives CSVRSQGDYGYTF.